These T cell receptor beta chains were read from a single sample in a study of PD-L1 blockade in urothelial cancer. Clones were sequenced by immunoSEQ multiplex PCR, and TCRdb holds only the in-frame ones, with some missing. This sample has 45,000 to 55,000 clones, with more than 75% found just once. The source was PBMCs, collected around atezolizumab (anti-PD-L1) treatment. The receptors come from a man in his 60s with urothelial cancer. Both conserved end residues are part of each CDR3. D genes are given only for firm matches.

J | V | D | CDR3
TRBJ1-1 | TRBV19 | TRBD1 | CATRAGTGYYTEAFF
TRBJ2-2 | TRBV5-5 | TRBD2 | CASSPTSGGANTGELFF
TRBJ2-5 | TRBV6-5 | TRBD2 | CASSYSRASGQETQYF
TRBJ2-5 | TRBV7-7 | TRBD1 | CASSLGTGGRETQYF
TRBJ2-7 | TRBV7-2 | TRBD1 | CASTGQGAGEQYF
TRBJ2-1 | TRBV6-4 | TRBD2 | CASSDSRRGNEQFF
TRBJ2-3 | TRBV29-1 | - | CSVDLGSSTDTQYF
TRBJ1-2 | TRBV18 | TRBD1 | CASSPPNRGLKGYTF
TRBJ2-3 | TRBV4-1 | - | CASKETGSSTDTQYF
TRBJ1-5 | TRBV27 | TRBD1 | CAKQSGTARRFSNQPQHF
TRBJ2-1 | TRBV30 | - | CAWSSQNNEQFF
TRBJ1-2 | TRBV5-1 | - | CASSPPTVNYGYTF
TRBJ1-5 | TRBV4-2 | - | CASSLPGFDRGSNQPQHF
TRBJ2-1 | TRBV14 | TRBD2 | CASSQARTSGGAVNEQFF
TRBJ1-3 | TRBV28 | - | CASSLRRRSGNTIYF
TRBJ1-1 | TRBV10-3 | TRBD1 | CAIRGGTGGNTEAFF
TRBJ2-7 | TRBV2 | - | CASSEGTVLLYEQYF
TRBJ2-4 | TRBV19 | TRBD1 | CASSETGGRGIQYF
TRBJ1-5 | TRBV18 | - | CASSPRLGGKDQPQHF
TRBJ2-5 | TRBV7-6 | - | CASSEASRGETQYF
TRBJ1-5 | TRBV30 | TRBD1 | CAWRGQNQPQHF
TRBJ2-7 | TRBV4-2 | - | CASSHVRGGELYYEQYF
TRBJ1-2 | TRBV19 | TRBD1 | CASSNQGARGGYTF
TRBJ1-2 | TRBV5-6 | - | CASSKEKGVHGYTF
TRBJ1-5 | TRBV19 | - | CASSSQRRQPQHF
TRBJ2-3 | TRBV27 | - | CASSFTRTDTQYF
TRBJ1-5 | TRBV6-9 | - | CASSYSGRGGNQPQHF
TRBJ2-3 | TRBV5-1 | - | CASSSRGGLTDTQYF
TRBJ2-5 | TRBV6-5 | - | CATPPRVSQETQYF
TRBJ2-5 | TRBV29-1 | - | CSVDAGAQETQYF
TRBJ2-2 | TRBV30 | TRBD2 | CAWKAGVNTGELFF
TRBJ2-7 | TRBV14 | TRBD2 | CASSQDSLGRGGPYEQYF
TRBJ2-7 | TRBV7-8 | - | CASSPLPGRGIQTYEQYF
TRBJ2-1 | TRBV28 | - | CASSPHSGVYNEQFF
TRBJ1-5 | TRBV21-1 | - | CASSKVQENVNQPQHF
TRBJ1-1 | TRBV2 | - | CASGTNMNTEAFF
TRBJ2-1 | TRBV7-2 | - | CASSTTLLVSYNEQFF
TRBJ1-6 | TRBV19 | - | CASRPSSGENSPLHF
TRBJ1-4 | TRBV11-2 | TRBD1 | CASSPGGGGDGEKLFF
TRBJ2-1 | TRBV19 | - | CASSPGGEQFF
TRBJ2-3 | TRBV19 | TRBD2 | CASSFTSGGATDTQYF
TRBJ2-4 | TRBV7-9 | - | CASSLYREAKNIQYF
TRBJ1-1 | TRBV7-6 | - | CASSLTRDYEAFF
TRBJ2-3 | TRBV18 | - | CASSPEGDTQYF
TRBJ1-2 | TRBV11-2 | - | CASSRELDSYGYTF
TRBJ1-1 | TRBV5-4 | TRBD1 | CASSPTGGSGRSEAFF
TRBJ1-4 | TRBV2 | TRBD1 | CASSRWGQDGEKLFF
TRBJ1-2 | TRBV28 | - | CASSLPGGYGYTF
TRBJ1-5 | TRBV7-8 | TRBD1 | CASSTDRVSQPQHF
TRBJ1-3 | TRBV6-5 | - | CASSYSRASSGNTIYF
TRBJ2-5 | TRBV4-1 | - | CASSLRTGREETQYF
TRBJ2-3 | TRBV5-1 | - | CASSLGSGAGGTQYF
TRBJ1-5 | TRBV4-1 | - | CASSQDTGYSQHF
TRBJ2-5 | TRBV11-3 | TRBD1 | CASSTLWGTGVQETQYF
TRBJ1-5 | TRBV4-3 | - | CASSQDWGGYQPQHF